This TCR beta chain was found in a study of T-cell reconstitution after alpha-beta-depleted transplantation in children. Trimming cost V 3 bases and J 4 bases; bases outside gene matches: 9. The CDR3 has 15 amino acids. As for this clonotype: Antigen unknown.

Unique molecular identifiers featured in how the TCRbeta library was prepared. TCRdb ran MiXCR on the PCR reads and lists one entry per CDR3 protein. The sample includes about a million distinct CDR3 sequences, about 31% seen only once; the top ten take over 25%. Study-wide findings and caveats: Several hundred expanded graft clones reportedly supplied alpha-beta T cells about two months after transplant. High day-60 TCRbeta diversity in some patients came from surviving recipient T cells and thymic progenitors. Newly made T cells mostly supplied T-cell counts and diversity one year after transplant.

The sample in question was PBMCs, mostly from graft donor cells, obtained 360 days after TCRalphabeta/CD19-depleted stem cell transplant. V usage is TRBV12-3 or TRBV12-4 and J usage is TRBJ2-7; 7 nucleotides align to TRBD1. The TCR comes from a boy under three years old who had a stem cell transplant for SCID, so the T cells may come from the graft donor. CDR3 DNA sequence: TGTGCCAGCAGTTTCGCCGGGACAGCAAAATACGAGCAGTACTTC. Amino acids: CASSFAGTAKYEQYF.